This is a list of T cell receptor beta chains from one sample in a study of T cell responses to AZD1222 COVID-19 vaccine. Using immunoSEQ multiplex PCR, the repertoire was profiled, and TCRdb retains in-frame clones only, with some absent. The table includes around 92,000 clones, 70% to 90% detected once. Material: peripheral blood, obtained on day 0 of AZD1222 vaccination. These receptor sequences come from an adult in good health. Both conserved end residues are part of each CDR3. The D gene is left open where the match is weak. Rows may omit the clone size; those that give it use once, few, many or a size class.

clone_size,j_call,d_call,v_call,cdr3_nt,cdr3_aa
few,TRBJ1-2,TRBD1,TRBV11-2,TGTGCCAGCAGTCGGACAGGAGGAGGCTACACCTTC,CASSRTGGGYTF
-,TRBJ1-1,-,TRBV28,TGTGCCAGCAACAAGAACACTGAAGCTTTCTTT,CASNKNTEAFF
-,TRBJ2-2,TRBD2,TRBV5-4,TGTGCCAGCAGCGCCGGGACTAGCGGGATGTACACCGGGGAGCTGTTTTTT,CASSAGTSGMYTGELFF
-,TRBJ2-1,TRBD2,TRBV30,TGTGCCTGGGGAACCGGGACTAGCGCGGCTCGAGAGCAGTTCTTC,CAWGTGTSAAREQFF
-,TRBJ2-3,TRBD2,TRBV11-2,TGTGCCAGCAGCTCCAGTCCCCTAGCGGGGGGGCCGGATACGCAGTATTTT,CASSSSPLAGGPDTQYF
-,TRBJ1-2,TRBD1,TRBV5-1,TGCGCCAGCAGCCCCCAGACAGGGGTGGATGGCTACACCTTC,CASSPQTGVDGYTF
-,TRBJ1-6,-,TRBV5-6,TGTGCCAGCAGCTTGGGGCCAGGCGGGGGGTCACCCCTCCACTTT,CASSLGPGGGSPLHF
-,TRBJ1-1,-,TRBV10-1,TGCGCCAGCAGTGAGTCGGGCGGGGCGTGGACTGAAGCTTTCTTT,CASSESGGAWTEAFF
-,TRBJ1-2,-,TRBV30,TGTGCCTGGAGTGCCCCCTGGGGTACCGAATTAGGGGGCTACACCTTC,CAWSAPWGTELGGYTF
-,TRBJ2-7,-,TRBV4-2,TGTGCCAGCAGCCAAGCCGCCGGGACATCCTACGAGCAGTACTTC,CASSQAAGTSYEQYF
few,TRBJ1-1,-,TRBV19,TGTGCCAGTAGTATAGCAGTGGGCACTGAAGCTTTCTTT,CASSIAVGTEAFF
-,TRBJ1-5,-,TRBV23-1,TGCGCCAGCAGTCAATCGACGGATAGTCAGCCCCAGCATTTT,CASSQSTDSQPQHF
-,TRBJ2-1,TRBD2,TRBV2,TGTGCCAGCAGTGAAAACCTAGCGGGAGGCAATGAGCAGTTCTTC,CASSENLAGGNEQFF
-,TRBJ1-3,-,TRBV11-2,TGTGCCAGCAGCTTAACAGTTTTTTCTGGAAACACCATATATTTT,CASSLTVFSGNTIYF
-,TRBJ2-1,-,TRBV5-1,TGCGCCAGCGTCCGAGAGCCCCAGGGCAATGAGCAGTTCTTC,CASVREPQGNEQFF
-,TRBJ1-5,-,TRBV19,TGTGCCAGTAGTGTCGGTAATCAGCCCCAGCATTTT,CASSVGNQPQHF
-,TRBJ2-2,TRBD1,TRBV19,TGTGCCAGCAGGACAGGGGGGACCGGGGAGCTGTTTTTT,CASRTGGTGELFF
-,TRBJ2-3,-,TRBV14,TGTGCCAGCAGCCAAGATAGGGGCGGTCGGGGTACGCAGTATTTT,CASSQDRGGRGTQYF
-,TRBJ2-2,-,TRBV2,TGTGCCAGCGAACCGGGACTGAACACCGGGGAGCTGTTTTTT,CASEPGLNTGELFF
-,TRBJ1-4,-,TRBV6-5,TGTGCCAGCAGTTACTCGATCTCTAATGAAAAACTGTTTTTT,CASSYSISNEKLFF
-,TRBJ2-3,-,TRBV7-3,TGTGCCAGCAGCCGCCGACCCTCCGCAGATACGCAGTATTTT,CASSRRPSADTQYF
-,TRBJ1-1,-,TRBV6-5,TGTGCCAGCAGAGGGTACACTGAAGCTTTCTTT,CASRGYTEAFF
-,TRBJ1-1,TRBD1,TRBV25-1,TGTGCCAGCAGTGAGGGACAGACGAGTAGGGACGAAGCTTTCTTT,CASSEGQTSRDEAFF
-,TRBJ2-7,-,TRBV15,TGTGCCACCAGCAGAGATCAGGGTCGGGAGCAGTACTTC,CATSRDQGREQYF
-,TRBJ1-2,-,TRBV5-1,TGCGCCAGCAGATTATTACAGGGCGACGATGGCTACACCTTC,CASRLLQGDDGYTF
-,TRBJ2-1,-,TRBV28,TGTGCCAGCAGGCAGAGGGGGGGATCCTACAATGAGCAGTTCTTC,CASRQRGGSYNEQFF
few,TRBJ2-2,-,TRBV9,TGTGCCAGCAGCTCTCGGTCCGCGGACACCGGGGAGCTGTTTTTT,CASSSRSADTGELFF
-,TRBJ1-5,TRBD1,TRBV28,TGTGCCAGCAGTACACAGGGGGCTCGGTATAGCAATCAGCCCCAGCATTTT,CASSTQGARYSNQPQHF
-,TRBJ1-1,-,TRBV6-5,TGTGCCAGCAGTAGAGACAACCAGAACACTGAAGCTTTCTTT,CASSRDNQNTEAFF
once,TRBJ1-1,TRBD1,TRBV3-1/TRBV3-2,TGTGCCAGCAGCGAGGGACAGGGTAGTTTCTTT,CASSEGQGSFF
-,TRBJ1-1,-,TRBV5-6,TGTGCCAGCAGCTTAATGAACACTGAAGCTTTCTTT,CASSLMNTEAFF
few,TRBJ2-1,-,TRBV19,TGTGCCAGTAGTATCCCCGCAGGGCTCAATGAGCAGTTCTTC,CASSIPAGLNEQFF
few,TRBJ1-1,-,TRBV30,TGTGCCTGGGGAACAGGGCTCCCGAGCACTGAAGCTTTCTTT,CAWGTGLPSTEAFF
few,TRBJ2-2,-,TRBV19,TGTGCCAGTAACCTACAGGGCACCGGGGAGCTGTTTTTT,CASNLQGTGELFF
-,TRBJ2-7,TRBD1,TRBV6-6,TGTGCCAGCAGTTACCGGACAGGGACCTACGAGCAGTACTTC,CASSYRTGTYEQYF
-,TRBJ2-1,TRBD1,TRBV2,TGTGCCAGCAGCGGACAGGGTTTGACCTACAATGAGCAGTTCTTC,CASSGQGLTYNEQFF
once,TRBJ2-6,-,TRBV7-2,TGTGCCAGCAGCTTAGGGGCTCCCGGGGCCAACGTCCTGACTTTC,CASSLGAPGANVLTF
few,TRBJ1-1,-,TRBV10-3,TGTGCCATCAGTGAAGTAGGGGCGACTGAAGCTTTCTTT,CAISEVGATEAFF
-,TRBJ1-3,-,TRBV18,TGTGCCAGCTCCGCCGGAAACACCATATATTTT,CASSAGNTIYF
-,TRBJ2-5,-,TRBV7-2,TGTGCCAGCAGCCGCCCTGGCGGGGCCGGGGCATGGGAGACCCAGTACTTC,CASSRPGGAGAWETQYF
-,TRBJ2-1,TRBD1,TRBV6-4,TGTGCCAGCAGTGGACAGGGTGGATCCTACAATGAGCAGTTCTTC,CASSGQGGSYNEQFF
-,TRBJ2-2,-,TRBV7-3,TGTGCCAGCAGCTTAATGAGGAGGGAGGTGGGCACCGGGGAGCTGTTTTTT,CASSLMRREVGTGELFF
few,TRBJ1-2,TRBD1,TRBV3-1/TRBV3-2,TGTGCCAGCAGCCAGTGGGACAGGGCGTCGGCGGGCTACACCTTC,CASSQWDRASAGYTF
-,TRBJ1-1,TRBD1,TRBV28,TGTGCCAGCAGTACTCTGGGGACAGTGAACACTGAAGCTTTCTTT,CASSTLGTVNTEAFF
-,TRBJ1-2,TRBD1,TRBV5-6,TGTGCCAGCAGCTTTACAGGGGGCTATGGCTACACCTTC,CASSFTGGYGYTF
few,TRBJ2-3,-,TRBV28,TGTGCCAGCAGTCCCATCTTCTCATCCCAGGGCTCCCCCCGTAGCACAGATACGCAGTATTTT,CASSPIFSSQGSPRSTDTQYF
-,TRBJ2-2,TRBD1,TRBV5-1,TGCGCCACTTCGACAGGGGCCCTACTTAACACCGGGGAGCTGTTTTTT,CATSTGALLNTGELFF
once,TRBJ1-1,-,TRBV19,TGTGCCAGTAGCGACCCGAACACTGAAGCTTTCTTT,CASSDPNTEAFF
-,TRBJ1-2,-,TRBV28,TGTGCCAGCAGTTCCCCTTACAGCGCTAACTATGGCTACACCTTC,CASSSPYSANYGYTF
-,TRBJ2-2,-,TRBV2,TGTGCCAGCAGTCGCAGGGTAGACACCGGGGAGCTGTTTTTT,CASSRRVDTGELFF
-,TRBJ1-1,TRBD1,TRBV6-5,TGTGCCAGCAGGCGGACAGGGACGAACACTGAAGCTTTCTTT,CASRRTGTNTEAFF
-,TRBJ2-3,-,TRBV14,TGTGCCAGCAGCCAAGAGGGGGTACGGACGCAGTATTTT,CASSQEGVRTQYF
-,TRBJ1-2,TRBD1,TRBV19,TGTGCCAGTAGTGTACCGGGACAGGGGAACTATGGCTACACCTTC,CASSVPGQGNYGYTF
-,TRBJ2-5,-,TRBV28,TGTGCCAGCAGTTTATCCTTGCGGCGCCAAGAGACCCAGTACTTC,CASSLSLRRQETQYF